The 21 T cell receptor beta chains presented below share a single source sample, sequenced in a study of patients and donors after allogeneic stem cell transplantation. TCRdb analysed the RT-PCR reads with MiXCR anew, one entry per CDR3 protein. The data hold about 230,000 distinct CDR3 sequences, with 13% to 15% observed a single time. Material: blood, either unsorted or a sorted T cell fraction (not recorded which). These receptors were obtained from a human donor who was either an allogeneic HSCT recipient or a stem cell or donor lymphocyte infusion donor (not recorded which). It is not recorded whose cells these are; they may come from a transplant donor.

This sequence joins TRBV4-2 and TRBJ1-2; 10 positions match TRBD1. CDR1 LGHNA and CDR2 YNFKEQ come from the germline V gene. The CDR3 totals 19 residues. J gave up 4 bases and V 0 bases, and 14 bases lay outside the gene matches. CDR3 DNA sequence: TGTGCCAGCAGCCAAGATAGGACAGGGGGATCAGGAACCTCCTATGGCTACACCTTC. This encodes CASSQDRTGGSGTSYGYTF.

In this sample, this clonotype turned up a few times. V is TRBV5-1 and J is TRBJ2-3; D not resolved. Germline V CDR1 and CDR2: SGHRS, YFSETQ. V gave up 4 bases and J gave up 4 bases, with 13 bases separating them. The CDR3 runs to 14 residues. The CDR3: CASSGQFGPDTQYF. In nucleotides, the CDR3 is TGCGCCAGCAGCGGGCAGTTCGGACCAGATACGCAGTATTTT.

This clonotype came up many times. This chain connects TRBV6-2 or TRBV6-3 to TRBJ2-5, with 8 nucleotides matching TRBD1. The junction had 11 bases not matched to a gene; V was cut back by 8 bases and J by 9 bases. This CDR3 has 13 amino acids. The germline CDR1 and CDR2 sequences are MNHEY and SVGEGT. The CDR3 spells CASGGQGRAAQYF. The CDR3 DNA sequence: TGTGCCAGCGGAGGACAGGGAAGGGCGGCCCAGTACTTC.

This clonotype was observed a few times. The chain joins TRBV20-1 to TRBJ1-1; D is perhaps TRBD1 (5 bases). The CDR3 loop spans 13 amino acids. Germline values: CDR1 DFQATT, CDR2 SNEGSKA (reference sequence). Deletions cut 5 bases from V and 1 base from J, with 11 bases between. The CDR3 bases are TGCAGTGCTCCCAACGACAGGAACACTGAAGCTTTCTTT. Translation gives CSAPNDRNTEAFF.

This clonotype was recorded many times. The chain links TRBV4-1 to TRBJ2-1; 16 bases align to TRBD2. After removal of 3 bases from V and 6 bases from J, the junction contained 11 bases not matched to a gene. Germline CDR1 reads MGHRA; CDR2 reads YSYEKL. This CDR3 spans 19 amino acids. The CDR3 sequence is CASSHPGLAGGPDFNEQFF. In nucleotides, the CDR3 is TGCGCCAGCAGCCACCCGGGACTAGCGGGAGGGCCAGACTTCAATGAGCAGTTCTTC.

This clonotype was observed many times. The V call is TRBV18, the J call TRBJ2-1; 10 positions agree with TRBD1. The CDR3 is 16 residues long. Looked up from germline, CDR1 is KGHSH and CDR2 is LQKENI. The V and J ends lost 0 bases and 9 bases, in that order; junction bases with no gene match: 8. The CDR3 nucleotides read TGTGCCAGCTCACCACCGGGGACAGGGGTAGCGCGTGAGCAGTTCTTC. Encoded protein: CASSPPGTGVAREQFF.

The rearrangement uses TRBV6-1 and TRBJ2-3; 8 nucleotides match TRBD1. Per the germline V gene, CDR1 is MNHNS and CDR2 is SASEGT. Trimming at V came to 3 bases and at J to 4 bases, leaving 3 bases not matched to a gene. This CDR3 is built from 14 residues. The chain's CDR3 is CASSETGEPDTQYF. The CDR3 bases are TGTGCCAGCAGTGAGACAGGGGAACCAGATACGCAGTATTTT.

There are a few counts of this clonotype. This chain connects TRBV5-1 to TRBJ2-5; TRBD1 agrees at 8 bases. CDR3 length: 17 amino acids. Germline CDR1 and CDR2: SGHRS and YFSETQ. V lost 4 bases to trimming and J lost 2 bases; unmatched junction nucleotides: 13. The CDR3 DNA is TGCGCCAGCAGCCTGGGCGGGACAGGACGACGACAAGAGACCCAGTACTTC. Translated: CASSLGGTGRRQETQYF.

The chain links TRBV11-2 to TRBJ2-1, with D perhaps TRBD2 (6 bases). The CDR3 is made up of 14 amino acids. V was clipped by 4 bases and J by 8 bases, with 15 bases between them. Germline V CDR1 and CDR2: SGHAT, FQNNGV. In DNA, the CDR3 is TGTGCCAGCAGCTCGTGGACTACCGTCGATGAGCAGTTCTTC. It specifies CASSSWTTVDEQFF.

A few counts support this clonotype. The chain combines TRBV28 with TRBJ2-5; 7 bases agree with TRBD1. Germline V lookup: CDR1 MDHEN, CDR2 SYDVKM. The CDR3 contains 13 residues. V trimming: 4 bases; J trimming: 4 bases; junction bases outside the gene matches: 3. The CDR3 region has the DNA TGTGCCAGCAGTTCCACAGGGGTAGAGACCCAGTACTTC. Protein: CASSSTGVETQYF.

This CDR3 is CATSDSIEGAGQPQHF. The CDR3 DNA follows: TGTGCCACCAGTGATTCCATTGAGGGGGCAGGGCAGCCCCAGCATTTT. The rearrangement joins TRBV24-1 to TRBJ1-5; 7 bases agree with TRBD1. V was clipped by 2 bases and J by 7 bases; unmatched bases: 10. Per the germline V gene, CDR1 is KGHDR and CDR2 is SFDVKD. This CDR3 comprises 16 residues.

The V and J genes are TRBV5-1 and TRBJ1-2; D is undetermined. Germline loops: CDR1 SGHRS, CDR2 YFSETQ. This CDR3 comprises 15 residues. Trimming removed 0 bases at V and 2 bases at J, with 11 bases between. Written as DNA, the CDR3 is TGCGCCAGCAGCTTGGGAACAGCTATCAACTATGGCTACACCTTC. Protein: CASSLGTAINYGYTF.

This clonotype was seen more than once but under ten times. This rearrangement joins TRBV30 to TRBJ2-1; possible D gene TRBD2, 5 bases. This CDR3 spans 16 amino acids. The germline V gene encodes CDR1 GTSNPN and CDR2 SVGIG (reference sequence). Trimming stripped 4 bases from V and 0 bases from J, with 16 bases between. CDR3: CAWNKGSSFSYNEQFF. CDR3 nucleotides: TGTGCCTGGAACAAAGGGAGCAGCTTCTCCTACAATGAGCAGTTCTTC.

The table lists this clonotype with a few counts. The chain uses TRBV20-1 and TRBJ2-1; 10 bases align to TRBD2. Germline V gene lookup returns CDR1 DFQATT and CDR2 SNEGSKA (reference sequence). The V and J ends lost 3 bases and 2 bases, in that order; junction bases with no gene match: 7. The CDR3 loop spans 16 amino acids. CDR3 bases: TGCAGTGCTAGCCCCCTTAGCGGGGGGACCTACAATGAGCAGTTCTTC. It translates to CSASPLSGGTYNEQFF.

This clonotype was seen a few times. The chain links TRBV12-3 or TRBV12-4 to TRBJ1-1; D uncertain. This CDR3 has 15 residues. V lost 2 bases, J lost 0 bases, and 10 bases lay in between. The CDR3 region is CASSLTGNLNTEAFF. In DNA, the CDR3 is TGTGCCAGCAGTTTAACCGGGAACCTGAACACTGAAGCTTTCTTT.

This sequence joins TRBV7-4 and TRBJ2-7; D is uncertain. V lost 6 bases and J 12 bases, leaving 24 bases between the germline ends. The length of the CDR3 is 14 residues. CDR1 and CDR2 (germline): SGHVT, SQSDAQ. The CDR3 DNA reads as TGTGCCAGCAGTTTCTCCCCCGGCCGGCGGAGTAGGTACTTC. Translation: CASSFSPGRRSRYF.

The rearrangement joins TRBV5-1 to TRBJ2-7; D not certain. The CDR3 contains 15 residues. The V gene's germline CDR1 is SGHRS and CDR2 YFSETQ. Between the trimmed V and J ends, which lost 4 bases and 0 bases, there was a span of 14 bases. The CDR3 bases are TGCGCCAGCAGCAGTACAGAAACCAGCTCCTACGAGCAGTACTTC. This gives the protein CASSSTETSSYEQYF.

This clonotype was found many times. The chain recombines TRBV6-1 with TRBJ1-3; no reliable D call. There are 14 residues in the CDR3. Germline lookup yields CDR1 MNHNS and CDR2 SASEGT. V lost 7 bases, J lost 0 bases, and 10 bases lay in between. The CDR3 region has the DNA TGTGCCAGCACCCCCTCATACTCTGGAAACACCATATATTTT. This translates into CASTPSYSGNTIYF.

The V gene is TRBV10-3, the J gene TRBJ1-6; perhaps TRBD1 as D (5 bases). The germline CDR1 and CDR2 sequences are ENHRY and SYGVKD. The length of the CDR3 is 12 residues. V lost 11 bases to trimming and J lost 7 bases, with 12 bases between them. The CDR3 reads CAAREGNSPLHF. CDR3 bases: TGTGCCGCACGAGAGGGGAATTCACCCCTCCACTTT.

This clonotype was detected a few times. This chain links TRBV4-2 with TRBJ2-7; 10 bases match TRBD1. Germline V gives CDR1 LGHNA, CDR2 YNFKEQ. This CDR3 contains 14 residues. J gave up 5 bases and V 5 bases, and 6 bases lay outside the gene matches. CDR3 coding DNA: TGTGCCAGCAGCAACGCCGGACAGGGGGACGAGCAGTACTTC. As protein: CASSNAGQGDEQYF.

This clonotype was counted at least ten times. The chain recombines TRBV4-2 with TRBJ2-5; D tentatively fits TRBD1 or TRBD2 (6 bases each). V lost 1 base, J lost 3 bases, and 12 bases lay in between. CDR1 LGHNA and CDR2 YNFKEQ come from the germline V gene. This CDR3 spans 15 amino acids. Written as DNA, the CDR3 is TGTGCCAGCAGCCAAGCGGGGGCGCCAGAAGAGACCCAGTACTTC. The encoded protein is CASSQAGAPEETQYF.